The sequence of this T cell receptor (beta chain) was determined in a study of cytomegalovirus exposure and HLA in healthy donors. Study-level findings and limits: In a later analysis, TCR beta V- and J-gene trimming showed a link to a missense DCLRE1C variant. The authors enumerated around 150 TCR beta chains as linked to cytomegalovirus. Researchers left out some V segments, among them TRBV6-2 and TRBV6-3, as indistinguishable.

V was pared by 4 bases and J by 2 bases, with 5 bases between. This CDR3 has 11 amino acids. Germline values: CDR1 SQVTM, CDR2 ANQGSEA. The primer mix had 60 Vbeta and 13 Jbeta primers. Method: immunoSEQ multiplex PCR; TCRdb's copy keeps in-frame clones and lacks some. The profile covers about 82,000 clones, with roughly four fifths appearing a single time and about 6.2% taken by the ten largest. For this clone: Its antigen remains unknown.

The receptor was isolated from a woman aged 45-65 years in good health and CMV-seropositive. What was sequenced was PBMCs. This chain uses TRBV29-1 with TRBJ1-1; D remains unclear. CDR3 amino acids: CSVVTNTEAFF. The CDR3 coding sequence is TGCAGCGTTGTAACAAACACTGAAGCTTTCTTT.